The 10 T cell receptor beta chains below were found in one sample sequenced in a study of blood T cell repertoires in COVID-19. TCRdb's table, derived via immunoSEQ multiplex PCR, lists solely in-frame clones and lacks some. The sample includes about 670,000 clones, around 89% of them seen just once. Material: peripheral blood. The receptors were sampled from a woman in her late teens or twenties with acute or convalescent COVID-19.

This chain links TRBV6-6 with TRBJ2-7; 12 nucleotides agree with TRBD2. There are 12 residues in the CDR3. The germline CDR1 and CDR2 sequences are MNHNY and SVGAGI (reference sequence). V lost 11 bases to trimming and J lost 3 bases; unmatched junction nucleotides: 2. In DNA form, the CDR3 reads TGTGCCGCTAGCGGGGGGGTCTACGAGCAGTACTTC. Protein product: CAASGGVYEQYF.

The chain couples TRBV2 to TRBJ2-5, with 10 bases aligning to TRBD2. The CDR3 covers 15 residues. The trim removed 6 bases at V and 1 base at J, leaving 5 bases unmatched. In germline, CDR1 is SNHLY, CDR2 FYNNEI. CDR3 loop: CASRRGLATQETQYF. Written as DNA, the CDR3 is TGTGCCAGCAGGAGGGGACTAGCGACCCAAGAGACCCAGTACTTC.

The chain couples TRBV24-1 to TRBJ1-6; D possibly corresponds to TRBD1 (6 bases). CDR1 and CDR2 (germline): KGHDR, SFDVKD. The CDR3 extends over 14 amino acids. Between the trimmed V and J ends, which lost 4 bases and 8 bases, there was a span of 11 bases. CDR3 residues: CATSETGRDSPLHF. Written as DNA, the CDR3 is TGTGCCACCAGTGAAACAGGGCGAGATTCACCCCTCCACTTT.

The V gene is TRBV2, the J gene TRBJ1-1; no clear D. Germline V gene sequence: CDR1 SNHLY, CDR2 FYNNEI. The CDR3 sequence is 13 residues long. Trimming pared 6 bases from V and 0 bases from J, leaving 8 bases between. The CDR3 here is CASSEKMNTEAFF. CDR3 sequence (DNA): TGTGCCAGCAGCGAGAAAATGAACACTGAAGCTTTCTTT.

In its sample, this clone was seen a few times. The chain links TRBV5-5 to TRBJ1-4; perhaps TRBD1 as D (6 bases). CDR3 size: 17 residues. V was clipped by 3 bases and J by 1 base, with 16 bases between them. From germline, CDR1 is SGHKS and CDR2 YYEKEE (reference sequence). The CDR3 DNA sequence: TGTGCCAGCAGCTCGTCCCCCTTGACAGGAACTAATGAAAAACTGTTTTTT. The encoded protein is CASSSSPLTGTNEKLFF.

V is TRBV25-1 and J is TRBJ1-2; unclear D gene. The CDR3 totals 15 residues. CDR1 is MGHDK and CDR2 is SYGVNS in the germline V gene. Trimming stripped 6 bases from V and 1 base from J, with 15 bases between. CDR3 region: CASRGMGGINYGYTF. CDR3 sequence (DNA): TGTGCCAGCAGGGGGATGGGAGGCATTAACTATGGCTACACCTTC.

V is TRBV7-2 and J is TRBJ2-3; 9 nucleotides match TRBD2. The ends lost 7 bases at V and 5 bases at J; junction bases unmatched: 7. This CDR3 contains 14 residues. Germline values: CDR1 SGHTA, CDR2 FQGNSA. The CDR3 reads CASTQRGARDTQYF. The CDR3 DNA sequence: TGTGCCAGCACCCAGCGGGGGGCTAGAGATACGCAGTATTTT.

V is TRBV19 and J is TRBJ1-1, with 9 nucleotides matching TRBD1. CDR3 size: 12 residues. Germline V gives CDR1 LNHDA, CDR2 SQIVND (reference sequence). V trimming: 8 bases; J trimming: 9 bases; junction bases outside the gene matches: 7. CDR3 sequence: CASDLGTGKAFF. In DNA form, the CDR3 reads TGTGCCAGTGATCTTGGGACAGGGAAAGCTTTCTTT. Drawing the rest from reference TRBV19 and TRBJ1-1, the complete variable domain is DGGITQSPKYLFRKEGQNVTLSCEQNLNHDAMYWYRQDPGQGLRLIYYSQIVNDFQKGDIAEGYSVSREKKESFPLTVTSAQKNPTAFYLCASDLGTGKAFFGQGTRLTVV.

The J gene is TRBJ1-1, the V gene TRBV5-1; D is perhaps TRBD1 (6 bases). Trimming left V 7 bases short and J 0 bases short, with 16 bases between. The CDR3 runs 15 residues. Germline values: CDR1 SGHRS, CDR2 YFSETQ. CDR3 protein: CASAMGHIVNTEAFF. The CDR3 DNA follows: TGCGCCAGCGCTATGGGACACATAGTGAACACTGAAGCTTTCTTT.

Notes on this clone: This specimen includes other DNA sequences encoding the same CDR3. The rearrangement joins TRBV10-3 to TRBJ1-5; 7 nucleotides align to TRBD1. Germline V CDR1 and CDR2: ENHRY, SYGVKD. The V segment lost 10 bases and the J segment 2 bases; nucleotides outside the gene matches: 2. The CDR3 length is 12 residues. The CDR3 loop reads CATGQGNQPQHF. The CDR3 nucleotides read TGTGCCACTGGACAGGGCAATCAGCCCCAGCATTTT.